One and the same sample provided the 4 T cell receptor beta chains below, sequenced in a study of cytomegalovirus exposure and HLA in healthy donors. Assay used: immunoSEQ multiplex PCR; TCRdb lists only in-frame clones, some missing. The repertoire holds 43,000 or so clones, with roughly 90% as singletons. Source material: PBMCs. Every receptor here comes from a man aged 18-30 years in good health and CMV-seronegative.

The chain links TRBV7-3 to TRBJ2-3; 8 bases align to TRBD2. Germline V gives CDR1 SGHTA, CDR2 FQGTGA. V gave up 1 base and J gave up 1 base; unmatched junction bases: 1. This CDR3 comprises 15 residues. Written as DNA, the CDR3 is TGTGCCAGCAGCTTAAACGGGGGGGGCACAGATACGCAGTATTTT. Encoded protein: CASSLNGGGTDTQYF.

The chain is built from TRBV7-9 and TRBJ2-1, with D possibly matching TRBD2 (5 bases). Germline CDR1 SEHNR, CDR2 FQNEAQ (reference sequence). Trimming shortened V by 2 bases and J by 9 bases, and 17 bases separated the two germline ends. The CDR3 has 15 amino acids. CDR3 sequence reads: CASSLRSRGTSEQFF. CDR3 sequence (DNA): TGTGCCAGCAGCTTAAGGAGCCGGGGTACGAGTGAGCAGTTCTTC.

The V gene is TRBV4-1, the J gene TRBJ2-5; a weak D match, TRBD1 (6 bases). There are 15 residues in the CDR3. The ends were cut back, 0 bases at V and 3 bases at J, with 11 bases in the middle. CDR1 is MGHRA, CDR2 YSYEKL, per germline. CDR3 nucleotide sequence: TGCGCCAGCAGCCAAGAAATAGCAGGGGAAGAGACCCAGTACTTC. Protein sequence: CASSQEIAGEETQYF.

The chain joins TRBV19 to TRBJ1-6; D unclear. This CDR3 comprises 16 residues. V gave up 4 bases and J gave up 9 bases, with 19 bases separating them. Germline CDR1 and CDR2: LNHDA and SQIVND (reference sequence). The CDR3 bases are TGTGCCAGTAGTAACACTGCACTAGACCTGATTTCACCCCTCCACTTT. Amino acid sequence: CASSNTALDLISPLHF.